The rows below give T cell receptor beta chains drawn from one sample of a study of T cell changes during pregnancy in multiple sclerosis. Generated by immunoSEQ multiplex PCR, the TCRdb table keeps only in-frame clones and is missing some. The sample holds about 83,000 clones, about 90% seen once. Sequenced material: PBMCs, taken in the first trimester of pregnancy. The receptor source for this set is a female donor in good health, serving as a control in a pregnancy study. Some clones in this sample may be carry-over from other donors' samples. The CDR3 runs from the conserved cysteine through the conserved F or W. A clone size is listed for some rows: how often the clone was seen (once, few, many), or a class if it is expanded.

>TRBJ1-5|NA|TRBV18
CASSPQGVDQPQHF
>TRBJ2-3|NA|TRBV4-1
CASSQTSTDTQYF
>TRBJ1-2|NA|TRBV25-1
CASSESPDRGNGYTF
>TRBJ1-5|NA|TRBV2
CASSELTGEQPQHF
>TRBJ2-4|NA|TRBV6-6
CASSTTQGWYIQYF
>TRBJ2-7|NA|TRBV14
CATQYGRGGEQYF
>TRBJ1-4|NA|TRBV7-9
CASGDREATNEKLFF
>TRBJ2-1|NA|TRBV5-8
CASSLRLAGVGEQFF
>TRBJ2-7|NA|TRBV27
CASSPSAGVHEQYF
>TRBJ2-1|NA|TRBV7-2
CASSRDFINEQFF
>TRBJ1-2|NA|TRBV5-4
CASSLGQAANYGYTF
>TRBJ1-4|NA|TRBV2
CASTDSLQGATNEKLFF
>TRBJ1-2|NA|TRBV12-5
CASGLRDTNNYGYTF
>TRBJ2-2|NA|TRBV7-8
CASSLAQAGELFF
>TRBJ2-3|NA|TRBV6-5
CASSRTGQPGDTQYF
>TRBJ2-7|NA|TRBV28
CASSPIRTGEREQYF
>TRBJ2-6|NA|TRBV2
CASIGGLSSGANVLTF
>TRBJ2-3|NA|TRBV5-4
CASSLRDAGDNTQYF
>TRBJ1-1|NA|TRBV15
CATSRDLGQGQAFF
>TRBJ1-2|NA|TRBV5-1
CASSPGQGRYGYTF
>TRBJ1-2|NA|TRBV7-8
CASSPRSNYGYTF
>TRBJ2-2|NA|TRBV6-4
CASSGLAGANTGELFF
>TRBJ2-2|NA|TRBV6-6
CASSLGQEYTGELFF
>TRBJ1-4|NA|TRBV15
CATSGSSGGLSEKLFF
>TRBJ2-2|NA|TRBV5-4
CASSLGRNTGELFF
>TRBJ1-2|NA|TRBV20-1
CSARGDYGYTF
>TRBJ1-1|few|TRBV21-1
CASNQAGETEAFF
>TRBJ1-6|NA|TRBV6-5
CASSPRGGVTPLHF
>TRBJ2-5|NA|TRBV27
CASSFRAQETQYF
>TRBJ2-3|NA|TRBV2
CASSDGRFTDTQYF
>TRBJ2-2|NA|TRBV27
CASSFRGRGSGELFF
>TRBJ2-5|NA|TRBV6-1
CASSDLAGPQETQYF
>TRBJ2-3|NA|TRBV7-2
CASSTSRDTQYF
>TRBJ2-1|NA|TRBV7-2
CASSLEVSGRGNEQFF
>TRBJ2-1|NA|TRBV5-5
CASSLPTGDSYNEQFF
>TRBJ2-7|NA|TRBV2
CASRVGEDYEQYF